This T cell receptor (beta chain) was sequenced during a study of blood T cells in healthy people across ages. This CDR3 region has 16 residues. Germline V gene data show CDR1 as LGHNA and CDR2 as YSLEER. Trimming took off 0 bases at V and 12 bases at J, with 20 bases between the two ends. The authors ran a second PCR of about 7 to 11 cycles using a sample-barcoded 5' primer and a J-beta primer mix. From the 5' RACE reads, TCRdb called clonotypes with MiXCR, one entry per CDR3 protein. Here the sample spans about 1.7 million distinct CDR3 sequences, roughly 27% being singletons. Sequenced sample: blood. The receptor comes from a woman in her 30s in good health. V gene TRBV4-3 combines with J gene TRBJ1-4; tentatively, D is TRBD1 (6 bases). The CDR3: CASSQDRNRVNGELFF. The CDR3 DNA follows: TGCGCCAGCAGCCAAGATCGGAACAGGGTGAATGGGGAACTGTTTTTT.